Listed below are T cell receptor beta chains from one sample, sequenced in a study of PD-1 blockade in classical Hodgkin lymphoma. Clones were read by immunoSEQ multiplex PCR, and TCRdb kept only the in-frame ones, dropping some. This table has 40,000 to 55,000 clones, approximately 80% appearing once. Sequenced material: peripheral blood mononuclear cells (PBMCs), taken before the fourth cycle of nivolumab. These receptors all stem from a human donor with classical Hodgkin lymphoma. CDR3s leave out the opening cysteine and the closing phenylalanine or tryptophan. Size tells how often a clone was seen (once, few, many) or the class of an expanded clone, and some rows leave it out.

NA | TRBV4-3 | ASSLETRGGFGNEQF
NA | TRBV6-4 | ASSDSLFGSYNEQF
NA | TRBV19 | ASSLPDRSNYEQPQH
NA | TRBV6-6 | ASRAFGGATYEQY
once | TRBV18 | ASSPDRGVYEQY
NA | TRBV19 | ASSMGDTGELF
NA | TRBV11-2 | ASSSPNEQY
NA | TRBV5-1 | ASSLEGTSADTQY
NA | TRBV19 | ASTPAGADTQY
few | TRBV6-1 | ASSEGYEQY
once | TRBV5-5 | ASSSQTVYNEQF
NA | TRBV27 | ASSSGQGAGSSPLH
NA | TRBV5-1 | ASSLGTGARTDTQY
NA | TRBV2 | ASSDEGELF
NA | TRBV11-1 | ASSLGGAEKNIQY
NA | TRBV27 | ASSFYGLAGRDSSYNEQF
NA | TRBV28 | ASSLPLTANYEQY
NA | TRBV19 | ASSILAGGHLGEQF
few | TRBV5-6 | ASSLEGQGAGYT
few | TRBV7-9 | ASSQYRARYEKLF
once | TRBV6-6 | ASTLQGGYEQY
NA | TRBV7-6 | ASSGDSNSNQPQH
once | TRBV7-9 | ASGMTLDYGYT
NA | TRBV9 | ASSVSPQETQY
NA | TRBV7-9 | ASSHPAQGAVYSEAF
few | TRBV28 | AGGPEGTDTQY
NA | TRBV7-2 | ASSLGRGAQRGEAF
NA | TRBV18 | ASSQGASSEQY
NA | TRBV6-1 | ASSESLGTIGYEQY
NA | TRBV6-5 | ASRLSQGANTEAF
NA | TRBV5-1 | ASSLALVNEQF
few | TRBV5-1 | ASSGGSLADTQY
NA | TRBV7-9 | ASSPGQGGWSGTEAF
few | TRBV5-1 | ASSLAGGSYEQY
NA | TRBV4-3 | ASSRRQGNEQF
NA | TRBV11-3 | ASSLGAGTEETQY
NA | TRBV28 | ASGLGGGGRILGETQY
NA | TRBV5-4 | ASSGNMDYNEQF
NA | TRBV7-2 | ASSLGLGKTQY
NA | TRBV30 | AWSDQETQY
NA | TRBV28 | ASSSHRAGNTIY
NA | TRBV6-1 | ASSDGGIDGYT
NA | TRBV7-2 | ASSRGQPNQPQH
NA | TRBV7-2 | ASSLGAGTSEYEQY
few | TRBV28 | ASSPDRGALNTEAF
NA | TRBV29-1 | SVEADSQETQY
NA | TRBV30 | ASPRGGTHTEAF
NA | TRBV11-2 | ASSLSVMSYEQY